The rows below give T cell receptor beta chains drawn from one sample of a study of blood T cells in healthy people across ages. TCRdb ran MiXCR on the 5' RACE reads and lists one entry per CDR3 protein. The repertoire holds roughly 1,800,000 distinct CDR3 sequences, 49% seen once, with 2.1% in the top ten. What was sequenced was blood. Receptor source: a woman in her 40s in good health. Both conserved end residues are part of each CDR3. The D gene is left open where the match is weak. Only some rows state a clone size, as once, few, many or a class for expanded clones.

- | TRBJ2-3 | - | TRBV28 | TGTGCCAGCAGAATAGGCGGGGAGACAGATACGCAGTATTTT | CASRIGGETDTQYF
few | TRBJ2-5 | - | TRBV29-1 | TGCAGCGTGAAACAGGGATCACGAGAGACCCAGTACTTC | CSVKQGSRETQYF
- | TRBJ1-2 | TRBD1 | TRBV11-2 | TGTGCCAGCAGCCCCCGGGACAGACCTCTTTATGGCTACACCTTC | CASSPRDRPLYGYTF
few | TRBJ1-5 | TRBD1 | TRBV20-1 | TGCAGTGCTAGTGGGACAGGAAATCAGCCCCAGCATTTT | CSASGTGNQPQHF
few | TRBJ2-1 | - | TRBV5-1 | TGCGCCAGCAGCCCTAATAACAATGAGCAGTTCTTC | CASSPNNNEQFF
- | TRBJ1-2 | - | TRBV27 | TGTGCCAGCAGTCCCCTGGGGGCTCACTATGGCTACACCTTC | CASSPLGAHYGYTF
- | TRBJ1-1 | TRBD1 | TRBV11-1 | TGTGCCAGCATCCCGGACAGGGGGCTTGGTGAAGCTTTCTTT | CASIPDRGLGEAFF
few | TRBJ2-3 | - | TRBV7-2 | TGTGCCAGCAGTTCCACCCCTACTAGAACAGATACGCAGTATTTT | CASSSTPTRTDTQYF
- | TRBJ2-7 | TRBD1 | TRBV20-1 | TGCAGTGCTTCGGGACAGGATGTAACCTACGAGCAGTACTTC | CSASGQDVTYEQYF
- | TRBJ2-7 | - | TRBV11-2 | TGTGCCAGCAGCCGAGGTCGAGGAACCTACGAGCAGTACTTC | CASSRGRGTYEQYF